This T cell receptor (beta chain) came from a study of CD8 T cells in Susac syndrome. Roughly 0.5 to 1 ug RNA was reverse transcribed with random hexamers. TCRdb ran MiXCR on the immunoSEQ multiplex PCR reads and lists one entry per CDR3 protein. This table holds 150,000 to 200,000 distinct CDR3 sequences, under 97% found once. Germline V CDR1 and CDR2: MNHEY, SVGAGI. V lost 6 bases and J lost 8; bases outside the gene matches: 6. The CDR3 runs 14 residues. Sequencing input: CD4+ T cells from PBMCs. The sequence was obtained from a human donor with Susac syndrome. The gene calls are TRBV6-5 and TRBJ2-3, with 12 bases that match TRBD1. CDR3 in DNA: TGTGCCAGCAGAGCGGGACAGGGGGCGGGTACGCAGTATTTT. As protein: CASRAGQGAGTQYF.